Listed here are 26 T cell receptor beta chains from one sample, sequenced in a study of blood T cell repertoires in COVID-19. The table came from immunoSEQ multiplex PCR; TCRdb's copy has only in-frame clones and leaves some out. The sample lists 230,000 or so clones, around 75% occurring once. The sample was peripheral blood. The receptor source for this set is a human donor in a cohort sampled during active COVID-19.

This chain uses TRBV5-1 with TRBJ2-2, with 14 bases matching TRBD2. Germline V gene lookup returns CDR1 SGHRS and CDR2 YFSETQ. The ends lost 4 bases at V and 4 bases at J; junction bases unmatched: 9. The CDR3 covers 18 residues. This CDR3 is CASSPGGLAGASTGELFF. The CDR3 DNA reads TGCGCCAGCAGCCCGGGGGGACTAGCGGGAGCGAGCACCGGGGAGCTGTTTTTT.

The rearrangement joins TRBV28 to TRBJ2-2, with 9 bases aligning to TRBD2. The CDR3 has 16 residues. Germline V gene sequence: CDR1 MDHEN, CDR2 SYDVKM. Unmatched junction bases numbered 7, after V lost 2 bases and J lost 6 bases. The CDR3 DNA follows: TGTGCCAGCAGTTTAAGGCGGGAGGGCCAGGCCGGGGAGCTGTTTTTT. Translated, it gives CASSLRREGQAGELFF.

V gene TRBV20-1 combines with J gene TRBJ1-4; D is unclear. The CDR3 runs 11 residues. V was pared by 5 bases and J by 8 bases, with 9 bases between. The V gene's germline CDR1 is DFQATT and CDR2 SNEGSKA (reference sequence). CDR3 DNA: TGCAGTGCTGACAATGGGGAAAAACTGTTTTTT. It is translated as CSADNGEKLFF.

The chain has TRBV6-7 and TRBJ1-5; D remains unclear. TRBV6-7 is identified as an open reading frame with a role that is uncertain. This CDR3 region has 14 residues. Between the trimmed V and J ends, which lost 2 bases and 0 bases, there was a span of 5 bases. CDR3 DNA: TGTGCCAGCAGTTACACAAGTAGCAATCAGCCCCAGCATTTT. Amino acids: CASSYTSSNQPQHF.

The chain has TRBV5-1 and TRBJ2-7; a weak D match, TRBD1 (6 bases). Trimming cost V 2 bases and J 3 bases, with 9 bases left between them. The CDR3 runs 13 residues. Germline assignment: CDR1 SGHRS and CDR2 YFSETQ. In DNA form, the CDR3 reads TGCGCCAGCAGCTTAGGACAGATCTACGAGCAGTACTTC. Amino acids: CASSLGQIYEQYF.

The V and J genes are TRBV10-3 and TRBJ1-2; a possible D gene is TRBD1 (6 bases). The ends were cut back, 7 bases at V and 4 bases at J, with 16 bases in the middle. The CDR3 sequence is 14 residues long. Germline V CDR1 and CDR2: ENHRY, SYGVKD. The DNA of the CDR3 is TGTGCCATCACCCCTCTGGGGGCGACCTATGGCTACACCTTC. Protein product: CAITPLGATYGYTF.

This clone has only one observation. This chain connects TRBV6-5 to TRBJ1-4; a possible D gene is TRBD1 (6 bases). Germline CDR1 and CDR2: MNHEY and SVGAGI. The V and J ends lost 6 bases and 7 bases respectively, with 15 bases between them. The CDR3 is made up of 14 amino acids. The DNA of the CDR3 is TGTGCCAGCAGGACGGGGGGGCTGGGTGAAAAACTGTTTTTT. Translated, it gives CASRTGGLGEKLFF.

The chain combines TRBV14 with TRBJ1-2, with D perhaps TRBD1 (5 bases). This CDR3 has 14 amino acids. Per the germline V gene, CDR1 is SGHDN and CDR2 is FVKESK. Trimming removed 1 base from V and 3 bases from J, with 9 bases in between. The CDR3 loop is CASSQVEGYYGYTF. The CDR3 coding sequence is TGTGCCAGCAGCCAAGTGGAGGGGTACTATGGCTACACCTTC. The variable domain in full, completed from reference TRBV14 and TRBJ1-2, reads EAGVTQFPSHSVIEKGQTVTLRCDPISGHDNLYWYRRVMGKEIKFLLHFVKESKQDESGMPNNRFLAERTGGTYSTLKVQPAELEDSGVYFCASSQVEGYYGYTFGSGTRLTVV.

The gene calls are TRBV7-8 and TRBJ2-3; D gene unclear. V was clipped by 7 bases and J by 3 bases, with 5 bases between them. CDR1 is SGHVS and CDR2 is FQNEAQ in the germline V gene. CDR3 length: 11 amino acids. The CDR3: CASTQTDTQYF. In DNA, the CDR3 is TGTGCCAGCACCCAGACAGATACGCAGTATTTT.

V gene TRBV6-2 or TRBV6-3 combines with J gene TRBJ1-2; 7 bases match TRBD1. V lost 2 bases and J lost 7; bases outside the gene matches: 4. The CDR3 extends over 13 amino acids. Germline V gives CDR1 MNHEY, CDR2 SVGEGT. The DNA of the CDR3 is TGTGCCAGCAGTTACGGACAGGTGTCTGGCTACACCTTC. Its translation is CASSYGQVSGYTF.

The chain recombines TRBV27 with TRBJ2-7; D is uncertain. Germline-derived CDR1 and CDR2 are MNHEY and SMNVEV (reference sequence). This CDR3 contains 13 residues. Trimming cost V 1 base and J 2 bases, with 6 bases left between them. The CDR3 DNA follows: TGTGCCAGCAGTTTATTCCCAGCCTACGAGCAGTACTTC. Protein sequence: CASSLFPAYEQYF.

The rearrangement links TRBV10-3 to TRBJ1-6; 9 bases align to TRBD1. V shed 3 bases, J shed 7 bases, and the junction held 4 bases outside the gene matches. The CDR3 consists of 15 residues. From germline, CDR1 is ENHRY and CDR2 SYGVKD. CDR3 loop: CAISDTGQGNSPLHF. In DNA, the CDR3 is TGTGCCATCAGTGATACGGGACAGGGAAATTCACCCCTCCACTTT.

Written as DNA, the CDR3 is TGTGCCTGGAGTGTAAGGCGGGGGGGGTTCGGCAAGCAGTTCTTC. Its translation is CAWSVRRGGFGKQFF. The chain joins TRBV30 to TRBJ2-1; the match to TRBD2 covers 9 bases. CDR1 GTSNPN and CDR2 SVGIG come from the germline V gene (reference sequence). V was pared by 0 bases and J by 11 bases, with 11 bases of the junction left unmatched. The CDR3 is 15 amino acids.

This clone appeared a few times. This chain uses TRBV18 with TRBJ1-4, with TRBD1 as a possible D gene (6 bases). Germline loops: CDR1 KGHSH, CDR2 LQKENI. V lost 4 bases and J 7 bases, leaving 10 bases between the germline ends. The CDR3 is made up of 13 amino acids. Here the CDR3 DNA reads TGTGCCAGCTCACAGGGGGTTGGTGAAAAACTGTTTTTT. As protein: CASSQGVGEKLFF.

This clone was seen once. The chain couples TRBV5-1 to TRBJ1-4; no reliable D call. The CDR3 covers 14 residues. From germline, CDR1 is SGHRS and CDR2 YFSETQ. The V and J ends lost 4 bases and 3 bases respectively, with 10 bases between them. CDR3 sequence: CASSLVIANEKLFF. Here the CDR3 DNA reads TGCGCCAGCAGCCTAGTAATTGCTAATGAAAAACTGTTTTTT.

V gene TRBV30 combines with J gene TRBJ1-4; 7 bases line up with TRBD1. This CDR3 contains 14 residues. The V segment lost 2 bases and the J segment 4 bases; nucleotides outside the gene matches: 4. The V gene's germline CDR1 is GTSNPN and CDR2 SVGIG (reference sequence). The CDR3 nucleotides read TGTGCCTGGAGTTCGACAGGGATTAATGAAAAACTGTTTTTT. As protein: CAWSSTGINEKLFF.

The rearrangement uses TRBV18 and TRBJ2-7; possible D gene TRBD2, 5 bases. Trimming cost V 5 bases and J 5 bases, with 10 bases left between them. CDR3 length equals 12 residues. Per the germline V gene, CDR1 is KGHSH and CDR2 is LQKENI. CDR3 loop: CASSVFGNEQYF. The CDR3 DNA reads TGTGCCAGCTCAGTCTTCGGGAACGAGCAGTACTTC.

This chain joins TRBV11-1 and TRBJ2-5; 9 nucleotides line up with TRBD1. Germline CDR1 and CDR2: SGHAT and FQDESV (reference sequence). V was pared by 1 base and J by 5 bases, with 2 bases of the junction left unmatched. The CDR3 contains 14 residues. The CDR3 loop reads CASSLGTGVETQYF. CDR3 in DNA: TGTGCCAGCAGCTTAGGGACAGGGGTGGAGACCCAGTACTTC.

CDR3 coding DNA: TGTGCCAGTAGTATGAGCAGGGTCACTGAAGCTTTCTTT. Protein sequence: CASSMSRVTEAFF. This chain uses TRBV19 with TRBJ1-1; perhaps TRBD1 as D (5 bases). Looked up from germline, CDR1 is LNHDA and CDR2 is SQIVND (reference sequence). CDR3 length equals 13 residues. The V end was cut by 3 bases, the J end by 4 bases, with 9 bases between.

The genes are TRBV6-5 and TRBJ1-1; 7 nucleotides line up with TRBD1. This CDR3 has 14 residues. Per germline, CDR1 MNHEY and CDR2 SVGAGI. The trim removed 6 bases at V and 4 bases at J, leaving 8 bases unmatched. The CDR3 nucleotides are TGTGCCAGCAGCAGATACAGGGGTCGCACTGAAGCTTTCTTT. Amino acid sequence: CASSRYRGRTEAFF.

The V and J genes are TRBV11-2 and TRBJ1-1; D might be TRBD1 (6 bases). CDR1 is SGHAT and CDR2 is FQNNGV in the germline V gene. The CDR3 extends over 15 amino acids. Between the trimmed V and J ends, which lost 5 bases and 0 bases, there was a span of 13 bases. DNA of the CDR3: TGTGCCAGCAGCCGATTAACAGGGATGAACACTGAAGCTTTCTTT. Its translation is CASSRLTGMNTEAFF. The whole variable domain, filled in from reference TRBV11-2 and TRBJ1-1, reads EAGVAQSPRYKIIEKRQSVAFWCNPISGHATLYWYQQILGQGPKLLIQFQNNGVVDDSQLPKDRFSAERLKGVDSTLKIQPAKLEDSAVYLCASSRLTGMNTEAFFGQGTRLTVV.

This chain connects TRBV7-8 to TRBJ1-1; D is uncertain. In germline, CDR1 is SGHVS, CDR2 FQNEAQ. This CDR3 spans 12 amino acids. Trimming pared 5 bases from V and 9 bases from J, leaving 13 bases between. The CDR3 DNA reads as TGTGCCAGCAGCCGTGATGGCGGGAAAGCTTTCTTT. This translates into CASSRDGGKAFF.

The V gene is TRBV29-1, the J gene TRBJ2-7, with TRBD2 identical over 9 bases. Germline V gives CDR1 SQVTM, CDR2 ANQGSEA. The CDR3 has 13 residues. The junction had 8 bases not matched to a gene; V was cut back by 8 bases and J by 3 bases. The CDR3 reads CSITSGYGYEQYF. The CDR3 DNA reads TGCAGCATAACTAGCGGGTATGGCTACGAGCAGTACTTC.

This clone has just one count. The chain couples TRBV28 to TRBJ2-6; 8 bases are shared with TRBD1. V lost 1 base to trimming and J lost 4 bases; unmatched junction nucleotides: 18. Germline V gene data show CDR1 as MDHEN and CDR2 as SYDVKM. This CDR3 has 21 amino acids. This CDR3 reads CASSLSTGGRSHLDGANVLTF. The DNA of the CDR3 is TGTGCCAGCAGTTTATCTACAGGGGGACGCTCACACCTCGACGGGGCCAACGTCCTGACTTTC.

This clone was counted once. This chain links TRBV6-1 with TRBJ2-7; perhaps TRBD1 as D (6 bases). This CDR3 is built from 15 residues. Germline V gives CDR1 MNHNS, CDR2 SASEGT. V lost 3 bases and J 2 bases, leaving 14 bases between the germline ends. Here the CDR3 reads CASSDGPGETYEQYF. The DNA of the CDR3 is TGTGCCAGCAGTGATGGGCCAGGGGAGACCTACGAGCAGTACTTC.

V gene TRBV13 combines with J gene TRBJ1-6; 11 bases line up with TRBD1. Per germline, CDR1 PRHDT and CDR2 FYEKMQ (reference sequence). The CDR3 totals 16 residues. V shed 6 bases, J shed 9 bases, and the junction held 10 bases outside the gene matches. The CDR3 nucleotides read TGTGCCAGCAGAGAAAGAGGGACAGGGGGTATTTCACCCCTCCACTTT. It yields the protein CASRERGTGGISPLHF.